Sequencing of this T cell receptor (beta chain) was carried out in a study of regulatory T cells in long-lasting Graves disease (dated by TCRdb to the early 2020s). Looking at the study overall: Persistent Graves' disease was defined as persistently positive TSH receptor autoantibodies together with antithyroid drug treatment for over 5 years. Patients with persistent Graves' disease were compared with patients with newly diagnosed Graves' disease using TCR sequencing and RNA sequencing of peripheral blood. The study was conducted in China and was registered as a clinical trial. A total of roughly 35 samples were covered by TCR sequencing, comprising around 13 persistent and around 20 newly diagnosed Graves' disease patients. On average, persistent Graves' disease patients in the clinical cohort had been on antithyroid drugs for around ten years. Study-wide conclusions, independent of this receptor: Sequencing and analysis were restricted to the TCR beta chain. Patients with persistent disease shared more public clonotypes (about 2,500) than newly diagnosed patients did (more than 900). Persistent disease showed preferential use of TRBV28, TRBJ1-2 and TRBJ2-5, whereas newly diagnosed disease favored TRBV20-1 and TRBJ2-1. The authors noted that the small sample size was a limitation that may lower accuracy. Compared with newly diagnosed patients, persistent Graves' disease patients had lower TCR Shannon entropy and fewer highly expanded clones, which suggests clonal expansion. Peripheral blood alone was examined, since thyroid tissue, which constituted the primary lesion, could not be accessed.

Library creation used multiplex PCR. TCRdb lists the instrument as Illumina HiSeq 4000. To build TCR beta libraries, CDR3 regions were amplified by Arm-PCR using iRepertoire HTBI primers. Before sequencing, the PCR products went through gel purification. Regarding the original processing steps: Gene usage analysis of CDR3 amino acid clonotypes relied on the roughly 60 TRBV and around 14 TRBJ segments identified across samples. Filtered high-quality paired reads were merged into contigs using COPE and FqMerger. BLAST was used to align contigs to the IMGT TRBV, TRBD and TRBJ reference genes, and CDR3 was defined following IMGT. Highly expanded clones were defined as clonotypes with a frequency above 0.1%. Shannon entropy was used to measure repertoire diversity, and the Gini coefficient was used to measure V-J evenness. A clonotype was considered public if more than one individual shared it. TCRdb reran the public reads through fastp at Q25 and MiXCR, keeping productive beta chains. Rows are unified per CDR3 protein, each entry keeping the most common DNA and genes. The V and J calls here are based on TCRdb, not the publication. Here the sample has approximately 400,000 distinct CDR3 sequences; 23% occur a single time. The leading ten clones occupy 25% to 30% of the sample.

This clonotype turned up a few times. Its antigen is unknown. No base quality information exists; no much larger clone differs at one position. Interpreted using the paper, the time point label stands for: persistent/refractory GD, antithyroid drugs over 5 years with positive TRAb. For both TCR sequencing and RNA sequencing, RNA was extracted from PBMCs in TRIzol. The diagnosis of Graves' disease was made according to American Thyroid Association guidelines. Patients were recruited from an endocrinology department in Xi'an, China. From each patient, around 9 milliliters of peripheral blood was collected into an EDTA anticoagulant tube. PBMCs were isolated by Ficoll Paque Plus density gradient separation without further T cell sorting. An Agilent 2100 Bioanalyzer and agarose gel were used to check RNA quality, and a NanoDrop 2000 was used to measure RNA concentration. CDR1 and CDR2 are drawn from the germline V gene: SGHDT, YYEEEE. Deletion took 6 bases off V and 6 bases off J, with a span of 13 bases between the germline ends. Counted from cysteine to phenylalanine, this CDR3 has 12 amino acids. CDR3 DNA only is kept here, 36 bases in frame from base 1.

Material: peripheral blood mononuclear cells (PBMCs), obtained when the disease was refractory, from a patient treated with antithyroid drugs. The chain joins TRBV5-6 to TRBJ2-7, with TRBD1 as a weak D call on 6 bases. The TCR comes from a woman between 40 and 50 years old with Graves disease. Donor details come from another sample of the same person, matched by shared clones. The bases are TGTGCCAGCACCGGGGACACCCTCGAGCAGTACTTC. This is translated as CASTGDTLEQYF. Here the CDR3 is joined to the reference TRBV5-6 and TRBJ2-7 genes, and the full variable domain is: DAGVTQSPTHLIKTRGQQVTLRCSPKSGHDTVSWYQQALGQGPQFIFQYYEEEERQRGNFPDRFSGHQFPNYSSELNVNALLLGDSALYLCASTGDTLEQYFGPGTRLTVT.